This T cell receptor beta chain was recorded in a study of blood T cell repertoires in COVID-19. In the study overall: Both acute and convalescent COVID-19 samples were obtained from the United States, Italy and Spain. PBMCs, B-cell-depleted T cells, or T cells were the source of the cDNA or gDNA that made up the material.

In the original analysis: Nucleated cell counts were estimated from reference gene primer amplification. Sequenced by immunoSEQ multiplex PCR; TCRdb stores in-frame clones only, minus some. V and J calls and clone size follow that table, whereas D and trimming were derived from the DNA. The sample lists fewer than 120,000 clones; nearly 80% were seen once. From germline, CDR1 is MDHEN and CDR2 SYDVKM. This CDR3 spans 15 amino acids. V trimming: 5 bases; J trimming: 4 bases; junction bases outside the gene matches: 9. This chain uses TRBV28 with TRBJ1-2; 8 bases line up with TRBD1. Sequences were obtained from peripheral blood. This TCR was sampled from a woman of 80 years or more with active or convalescent COVID-19. The DNA for the CDR3 is TGTGCCAGCAGTGCCCGCCCGGGACAGGCCTATGGCTACACCTTC. Protein product: CASSARPGQAYGYTF.